This entry lists 21 T cell receptor beta chains sequenced from one sample in a study of graft-versus-host responses after intestinal transplantation (TCRdb year 2021). The sample's time point label, decoded: cells obtained before transplantation from donor or recipient. The library was built by means of the immunoSEQ multiplex PCR assay. TCRdb re-hosts the immuneACCESS table, in-frame sequences only. Its copies lack some clones; in the studies checked, an unresolved V gene accounts for under half of them, and the cause for the rest is not known. The sample profile shows 3,500 to 5,000 clones; approximately 30% of them were found once. The ten largest account for 7.9% of the sample. The material was alloreactive CD4+ T cells from a mixed lymphocyte reaction culture, obtained before transplantation. The sample's cell subset or site label, in plain terms: CFSE-low proliferating T cells sorted from roughly six-day pre-transplant mixed lymphocyte reaction (GvH or HvG direction). The receptors stem from a human patient who was an organ donor for intestinal transplantation.

A few counts support this clone. The chain links TRBV11-2 to TRBJ2-7; 7 nucleotides agree with TRBD1. Per germline, CDR1 SGHAT and CDR2 FQNNGV. The CDR3 is 14 residues long. Germline trimming cut 2 bases from V and 5 bases from J; bases unmatched to any gene: 6. CDR3 protein: CASSLTGARDEQYF. In DNA form, the CDR3 reads TGTGCCAGCAGCTTAACAGGGGCAAGGGACGAGCAGTACTTC.

This clone has at least ten counts. The chain combines TRBV6-1 with TRBJ2-7, with TRBD2 matching over 7 bases. The germline V gene encodes CDR1 MNHNS and CDR2 SASEGT. After removal of 5 bases from V and 3 bases from J, the junction contained 7 bases not matched to a gene. This CDR3 spans 14 amino acids. The CDR3 DNA is TGTGCCAGCAGTCCCCGGGGCGGGGGCTACGAGCAGTACTTC. Protein sequence: CASSPRGGGYEQYF.

CDR3 loop: CASSLKTGYNEQFF. The CDR3 nucleotides read TGTGCCAGCAGCCTAAAGACAGGTTACAATGAGCAGTTCTTC. The chain links TRBV11-2 to TRBJ2-1, with D tentatively TRBD1 (6 bases). This CDR3 is 14 amino acids long. The V gene's germline CDR1 is SGHAT and CDR2 FQNNGV. V lost 5 bases, J lost 4 bases, and 12 bases lay in between. The full variable domain, rest sourced from reference TRBV11-2 and TRBJ2-1, is EAGVAQSPRYKIIEKRQSVAFWCNPISGHATLYWYQQILGQGPKLLIQFQNNGVVDDSQLPKDRFSAERLKGVDSTLKIQPAKLEDSAVYLCASSLKTGYNEQFFGPGTRLTVL.

By proportion, this clone is medium-sized (0.01 to 0.1%). The rearrangement joins TRBV18 to TRBJ2-7; 11 nucleotides align to TRBD1. With 2 bases clipped from V and 1 base from J, the junction kept 1 base outside the gene matches. This CDR3 comprises 15 residues. Germline-derived CDR1 and CDR2 are KGHSH and LQKENI. The CDR3 is CASSPGTGGSYEQYF. The CDR3 DNA sequence: TGTGCCAGCTCACCAGGGACAGGGGGTTCCTACGAGCAGTACTTC.

By proportion, this clone is medium-sized. The genes are TRBV5-1 and TRBJ1-2; TRBD1 might be the D (5 bases). V was shortened by 4 bases and J by 3 bases, with 16 bases between the two germline ends. The CDR3 contains 15 residues. The germline gives CDR1 SGHRS, CDR2 YFSETQ. The CDR3 sequence: CASSAHRGLDYGYTF. The CDR3 DNA reads TGCGCCAGCAGCGCCCATCGGGGGTTGGACTATGGCTACACCTTC.

This clone has only a few counts. The chain has TRBV10-3 and TRBJ2-1; weak D call: TRBD2 (6 bases). V lost 4 bases and J 2 bases, leaving 12 bases between the germline ends. Germline V gene sequence: CDR1 ENHRY, CDR2 SYGVKD. The CDR3 extends over 15 amino acids. The CDR3 region has the DNA TGTGCCATCAGTGCACGACTAGAGACCTACAATGAGCAGTTCTTC. Protein sequence: CAISARLETYNEQFF.

This chain connects TRBV19 to TRBJ2-1; perhaps TRBD1 as D (6 bases). The CDR3 is made up of 15 amino acids. The V gene lost 4 bases and the J gene lost 2 bases, with 12 bases spanning the gap. Germline CDR1 reads LNHDA; CDR2 reads SQIVND (reference sequence). CDR3 in amino acids: CASSSLGATYNEQFF. The CDR3 bases are TGTGCCAGTAGTAGTCTGGGGGCCACCTACAATGAGCAGTTCTTC.

V usage is TRBV10-3 and J usage is TRBJ1-2, with D unclear. Germline V gene lookup returns CDR1 ENHRY and CDR2 SYGVKD. The V end lost 6 bases, the J end lost 0 bases, and 11 bases lay between the germline ends. The CDR3 runs 14 residues. CDR3 in amino acids: CAISPGLANYGYTF. The CDR3 nucleotides are TGTGCCATCAGCCCCGGGCTTGCTAACTATGGCTACACCTTC.

This clone is large by share. This chain links TRBV4-3 with TRBJ2-7; possibly TRBD2 for D (6 bases). Germline V CDR1 and CDR2: LGHNA, YSLEER. The CDR3 sequence is 16 residues long. Deletions cut 0 bases from V and 0 bases from J, with 12 bases between. Here the CDR3 reads CASSQDSGGFSYEQYF. Here the CDR3 DNA reads TGCGCCAGCAGCCAAGATAGTGGAGGGTTCTCCTACGAGCAGTACTTC.

J is TRBJ2-6 and V is TRBV4-3, with D tentatively TRBD1 (6 bases). The germline V and J ends were trimmed by 1 base and 4 bases, with 14 bases remaining between them. Germline V gene sequence: CDR1 LGHNA, CDR2 YSLEER. The CDR3 runs to 17 residues. In nucleotides, the CDR3 is TGCGCCAGCAGCCAAGCGCTGGGGGCGATCGGGGCCAACGTCCTGACTTTC. It is translated as CASSQALGAIGANVLTF.

The rearrangement uses TRBV6-4 and TRBJ2-7; maybe TRBD1 (6 bases). V was cut by 6 bases and J by 3 bases, with 12 bases left in between. The CDR3 has 13 amino acids. Germline-derived CDR1 and CDR2 are MRHNA and SNTAGT. The CDR3 loop is CASSQQQGYEQYF. Written as DNA, the CDR3 is TGTGCCAGCAGCCAACAACAGGGCTACGAGCAGTACTTC.

This clone is labeled as medium-sized. The chain joins TRBV18 to TRBJ2-2; 7 nucleotides agree with TRBD2. The CDR3 is made up of 15 amino acids. With V trimmed by 3 bases and J by 6 bases, 7 bases remained unmatched. Germline CDR1 reads KGHSH; CDR2 reads LQKENI. The chain's CDR3 is CASSPQGTNAGELFF. DNA of the CDR3: TGTGCCAGCTCACCGCAAGGGACTAACGCCGGGGAGCTGTTTTTT.

V gene TRBV7-9 combines with J gene TRBJ2-7, with TRBD2 matching over 9 bases. Trimming removed 2 bases from V and 0 bases from J; junction bases left unmatched: 2. In germline, CDR1 is SEHNR, CDR2 FQNEAQ (reference sequence). This CDR3 has 15 amino acids. The CDR3 spells CASSLLAGSSYEQYF. The CDR3, as DNA: TGTGCCAGCAGCTTACTAGCGGGGAGCTCCTACGAGCAGTACTTC.

By share of the sample, this clone is medium-sized. V is TRBV6-6 and J is TRBJ2-1, with 12 bases that match TRBD2. Trimming at V came to 5 bases and at J to 9 bases, leaving 5 bases not matched to a gene. CDR1 and CDR2 from the germline V gene are MNHNY and SVGAGI (reference sequence). CDR3 length equals 14 residues. This CDR3 is CASSGGLAGSEQFF. The CDR3 region has the DNA TGTGCCAGCAGTGGAGGACTAGCGGGGAGTGAGCAGTTCTTC.

This clone is medium-sized in the sample. The chain is built from TRBV6-6 and TRBJ1-4; 9 nucleotides align to TRBD1. The CDR3 sequence is 14 residues long. With 6 bases clipped from V and 8 bases from J, the junction kept 7 bases outside the gene matches. In germline, CDR1 is MNHNY, CDR2 SVGAGI (reference sequence). CDR3 sequence: CASRTDRGNEKLFF. The CDR3, as DNA: TGTGCCAGCAGAACAGACAGGGGGAACGAAAAACTGTTTTTT.

This clone was picked up a small number of times. The V call is TRBV11-2, the J call TRBJ2-6; D possibly corresponds to TRBD2 (6 bases). V shed 1 base and J shed 3 bases, with 7 bases lying between them. The CDR3 is 15 residues long. In germline, CDR1 is SGHAT, CDR2 FQNNGV. Here the CDR3 DNA reads TGTGCCAGCAGCTTAGTCGGGGGTGGGGCCAACGTCCTGACTTTC. Protein: CASSLVGGGANVLTF.

This clone occurred a few times. The chain uses TRBV11-3 and TRBJ2-7, with 10 positions matching TRBD1. This CDR3 comprises 14 residues. With 1 base clipped from V and 3 bases from J, the junction kept 0 bases outside the gene matches. Per germline, CDR1 SGHNT and CDR2 YENEEA. For the CDR3, the DNA is TGTGCCAGCAGCTTAGGGACAGGGGGCTACGAGCAGTACTTC. Amino acid sequence: CASSLGTGGYEQYF.

This chain uses TRBV4-3 with TRBJ2-7; D tentatively fits TRBD1 or TRBD2 (5 bases each). Germline lookup yields CDR1 LGHNA and CDR2 YSLEER. CDR3 length: 14 residues. V lost 0 bases and J lost 7, with 13 bases in between. The CDR3 sequence is CASSQDNGAREQYF. For the CDR3, the DNA is TGCGCCAGCAGCCAAGATAACGGGGCGCGGGAGCAGTACTTC.

V usage is TRBV6-4 and J usage is TRBJ1-2; 7 positions agree with TRBD1. The J segment lost 5 bases and the V segment lost 5 bases, leaving 5 bases of the junction unmatched. The germline CDR1 and CDR2 sequences are MRHNA and SNTAGT. This CDR3 contains 13 residues. This chain's CDR3 is CASSPGGDYGYTF. In DNA form, the CDR3 reads TGTGCCAGCAGTCCAGGGGGAGATTATGGCTACACCTTC.

This clone qualifies as medium-sized. The gene calls are TRBV7-2 and TRBJ2-3; TRBD1 matches 8 bases. Germline V CDR1 and CDR2: SGHTA, FQGNSA. V trimming: 4 bases; J trimming: 2 bases; junction bases outside the gene matches: 2. The CDR3 runs to 14 residues. CDR3 region: CASSWTGNTDTQYF. The CDR3 nucleotides are TGTGCCAGCAGCTGGACAGGGAACACAGATACGCAGTATTTT.

The chain recombines TRBV28 with TRBJ2-7; 11 bases match TRBD1. In germline, CDR1 is MDHEN, CDR2 SYDVKM. The ends lost 6 bases at V and 3 bases at J; junction bases unmatched: 4. CDR3 size: 14 residues. This CDR3 reads CASSSGTGGYEQYF. The CDR3 region has the DNA TGTGCCAGCAGCTCCGGGACAGGGGGCTACGAGCAGTACTTC.